This note documents a single TCR beta chain sequence. Antigen: not known. Investigators divided CD4+ cells into CD45RA+ naive and CD45RA-negative memory subsets. The table came from immunoSEQ multiplex PCR; TCRdb's copy has only in-frame clones and leaves some out. Altogether approximately 1,500,000 clones are present, nearly 99% being singletons, with the ten largest covering about 0.45%. The data are from a study of shared clonotypes between healthy human individuals. Background on the study: The donor pool was made up of two women and three men aged 18 to 49.

Study-wide points: Lower generation probabilities were found for non-shared clonotypes than for those shared by all four donors. In a handful of donors, around 4.5% of naive CD4 clonotypes appeared in common.

CDR1 and CDR2 from the germline V gene are ENHRY and SYGVKD. V was trimmed by 4 bases and J by 4 bases, leaving 14 bases between them. The CDR3 covers 14 residues. The sequencing input was naive CD4+ T cells sorted from blood. The subset was: CD45RA+ positively selected. This chain joins TRBV10-3 and TRBJ2-7; unclear D gene. This clonotype was sampled from a man aged 25-40 years in good health. CDR3 DNA: TGTGCCATCAGTGGGGCCTCTCCTCTTTACGAGCAGTACTTC. Translation: CAISGASPLYEQYF.